The 17 T cell receptor beta chains in this list originate from one sample, sequenced in a study of synovial regulatory T cells in juvenile arthritis. Study conclusions and caveats: Compared with other blood Treg cells, inflammation-associated Treg cells had reduced TCR diversity.

Which antigens these TCRs recognize remains unknown. Profiling relied on immunoSEQ multiplex PCR, and the TCRdb table lists in-frame clones only, not all of them. Seen in this sample are several hundred clones; the ten most common clones hold roughly 3.5%. Sequenced sample: Treg cells from blood. The subset was: HLA-DR+ inflammation-associated blood Treg cells. The receptors come from a donor aged 2-35 years with juvenile idiopathic arthritis.

This clone ranks as large in terms of frequency. The V and J genes are TRBV27 and TRBJ1-1. Germline CDR1 is MNHEY and CDR2 is SMNVEV (reference sequence). The CDR3 has 13 residues. DNA for this receptor is not on file. CDR3 region: CASSWFMNTEAFF.

This clone is large by frequency. The chain combines TRBV19 with TRBJ1-4; TCRdb returns TRBD1, unconfirmable since there is no DNA. CDR3 size: 19 residues. The DNA is unrecorded. CDR1 is LNHDA and CDR2 is SQIVND in the germline V gene (reference sequence). The CDR3 loop reads CASSKAPPQGSSSNEKLFF.

This clone is called large based on its frequency. The chain is built from TRBV20-1 and TRBJ2-3; TCRdb designates TRBD1, a call that cannot be tested without DNA. From germline, CDR1 is DFQATT and CDR2 SNEGSKA (reference sequence). CDR3 length equals 11 residues. No DNA appears here. CDR3: CSAIATQGWYF.

Its frequency marks this clone as large. V usage is TRBV5-5 and J usage is TRBJ2-2; the TCRdb D gene call, TRBD1, has no DNA to confirm it. The CDR3 length is 16 residues. No DNA sequence is on record. Germline loops: CDR1 SGHKS, CDR2 YYEKEE (reference sequence). CDR3 region: CASSLVSRASPGELFF.

By frequency, this clone is large. V gene TRBV18 combines with J gene TRBJ2-5; the TRBD1 assignment by TCRdb is unverifiable without DNA. Germline V CDR1 and CDR2: KGHSH, LQKENI. The CDR3 has 14 amino acids. This entry has no DNA. CDR3: CASSRQGWQETQYF. Drawing the rest from reference TRBV18 and TRBJ2-5, the complete variable domain is NAGVMQNPRHLVRRRGQEARLRCSPMKGHSHVYWYRQLPEEGLKFMVYLQKENIIDESGMPKERFSAEFPKEGPSILRIQQVVRGDSAAYFCASSRQGWQETQYFGPGTRLLVL.

This clone counts as large by frequency. CDR3 loop: CAWSRTGSYEQYF. The rearrangement joins TRBV30 to TRBJ2-7; TCRdb indicates TRBD1, and absent DNA this call remains unverified. Per germline, CDR1 GTSNPN and CDR2 SVGIG (reference sequence). The CDR3 is made up of 13 amino acids. The DNA sequence is not available. The entire variable domain, with the rest obtained from reference TRBV30 and TRBJ2-7, is as follows: SQTIHQWPATLVQPVGSPLSLECTVEGTSNPNLYWYRQAAGRGLQLLFYSVGIGQISSEVPQNLSASRPQDRQFILSSKKLLLSDSGFYLCAWSRTGSYEQYFGPGTRLTVT.

Judged by frequency, this clone is large (0.1 to 1%). This sequence joins TRBV19 and TRBJ2-5; checking the TCRdb D call of TRBD2 is not possible without DNA. Per germline, CDR1 LNHDA and CDR2 SQIVND (reference sequence). CDR3 size: 14 residues. The DNA sequence is not available. This CDR3 reads CASSMGLVEETQYF.

Considering frequency, this clone is large. This chain uses TRBV18 with TRBJ2-1; TCRdb's D call, TRBD2, is unchecked because there is no DNA. The germline V gene encodes CDR1 KGHSH and CDR2 LQKENI. The CDR3 length is 15 residues. No DNA accompanies this entry. This CDR3 reads CASSLRLAGDNEQFF. Combining the CDR3 with reference TRBV18 and TRBJ2-1 gives the whole variable domain NAGVMQNPRHLVRRRGQEARLRCSPMKGHSHVYWYRQLPEEGLKFMVYLQKENIIDESGMPKERFSAEFPKEGPSILRIQQVVRGDSAAYFCASSLRLAGDNEQFFGPGTRLTVL.

This clone is called large based on its frequency. The chain joins TRBV5-4 to TRBJ2-1. Germline assignment: CDR1 SGHNT and CDR2 YYREEE (reference sequence). The CDR3 extends over 13 amino acids. DNA is not recorded here. CDR3 residues: CASSPQLPNEQFF.

According to its frequency, this clone is large (0.1 to 1%). This chain joins TRBV14 and TRBJ2-1; TCRdb lists TRBD2, though no DNA is available to test this call. This CDR3 has 15 residues. Only the protein is available. The germline gives CDR1 SGHDN, CDR2 FVKESK. Here the CDR3 reads CASSHVTSNYNEQFF.

Considering frequency, this clone is large. This chain joins TRBV7-9 and TRBJ1-2; lacking DNA, the TRBD1 call made by TCRdb goes unchecked. The germline gives CDR1 SEHNR, CDR2 FQNEAQ (reference sequence). This CDR3 is built from 15 residues. No DNA has been recorded. CDR3 residues: CASSSGTGGSYGYTF.

According to its frequency, this clone is large. The chain has TRBV6-1 and TRBJ2-7; TCRdb picks TRBD1, but there is no DNA to check that call. The CDR3 has 13 residues. No DNA sequence was recorded. Germline V gene data show CDR1 as MNHNS and CDR2 as SASEGT. CDR3 region: CASSEQGASKQYF.

This clone is identified as large from frequency. This rearrangement joins TRBV6-5 to TRBJ2-7; TCRdb proposes TRBD2, but this gene call is untestable without DNA. CDR1 and CDR2 (germline): MNHEY, SVGAGI. The CDR3 is 14 amino acids. The protein alone is recorded here. CDR3 loop: CASSYSREAYEQYF.

Measured by frequency, this clone is large. The CDR3 is CASSKQGAYNEQFF. The V and J genes are TRBV21-1 and TRBJ2-1; TCRdb indicates TRBD1, and absent DNA this call remains unverified. TRBV21-1 is a pseudogene locus. CDR3 length: 14 amino acids. DNA is not recorded here.

Considering frequency, this clone is large. The V call is TRBV7-9, the J call TRBJ2-5; TCRdb selects TRBD1, and the lack of DNA leaves this call unchecked. The CDR3 is made up of 14 amino acids. No DNA is listed. Germline V gene data show CDR1 as SEHNR and CDR2 as FQNEAQ (reference sequence). The CDR3 loop reads CASSLRDSLRAQYF.

This clone is large (0.1 to 1%) by frequency. V and J are TRBV21-1 and TRBJ1-4. TRBV21-1 is a documented pseudogene. This CDR3 spans 17 amino acids. Only the protein is on record. The CDR3 sequence is CASRLFYYKVHNEKLFF.

This clone is called large based on its frequency. The V call is TRBV18, the J call TRBJ2-7; TCRdb reports TRBD2, a call that lacks DNA to check it against. The germline V gene encodes CDR1 KGHSH and CDR2 LQKENI. This CDR3 spans 15 amino acids. Only the protein is available. This CDR3 is CASSPARGNSYEQYF. Complete variable domain (other parts from reference TRBV18 and TRBJ2-7): NAGVMQNPRHLVRRRGQEARLRCSPMKGHSHVYWYRQLPEEGLKFMVYLQKENIIDESGMPKERFSAEFPKEGPSILRIQQVVRGDSAAYFCASSPARGNSYEQYFGPGTRLTVT.